What follows are 18 T cell receptor beta chains derived from one specimen sequenced in a study of T cell changes during pregnancy in multiple sclerosis. TCRdb's copy holds only in-frame clones and misses some; the assay was immunoSEQ multiplex PCR. The sample consists of more than 65,000 clones, approximately 91% of them appearing once. The sample was peripheral blood, taken in the first trimester of pregnancy. These receptors all come from a female donor with multiple sclerosis, enrolled in a pregnancy study.

The V and J genes are TRBV2 and TRBJ2-1; 8 nucleotides agree with TRBD2. Germline CDR1 reads SNHLY; CDR2 reads FYNNEI. V gave up 6 bases and J gave up 2 bases; unmatched junction bases: 6. This CDR3 has 15 amino acids. CDR3 DNA: TGTGCCAGCAGCGAAACTAGCGGACCCTACAATGAGCAGTTCTTC. Translation: CASSETSGPYNEQFF.

This chain connects TRBV28 to TRBJ2-2; no reliable D call. This CDR3 contains 12 residues. The V end was cut by 2 bases, the J end by 8 bases, with 6 bases between. Per the germline V gene, CDR1 is MDHEN and CDR2 is SYDVKM. The DNA for the CDR3 is TGTGCCAGCAGTTTACCTCTAGGGGAGCTGTTTTTT. Its protein product is CASSLPLGELFF.

This chain joins TRBV30 and TRBJ1-1; D is perhaps TRBD1 (5 bases). Germline loops: CDR1 GTSNPN, CDR2 SVGIG (reference sequence). The CDR3 is made up of 12 amino acids. With 5 bases removed from V and 9 bases from J, the gap between germline ends came to 16 bases. The CDR3 loop reads CAWASRGEQAFF. In DNA form, the CDR3 reads TGTGCCTGGGCATCACGGGGGGAACAAGCTTTCTTT.

This chain's CDR3 is CAIRVQGREESYNEQFF. Here the CDR3 DNA reads TGTGCCATCAGGGTACAGGGAAGGGAAGAGTCCTACAATGAGCAGTTCTTC. This chain connects TRBV10-3 to TRBJ2-1, with D tentatively TRBD1 (6 bases). Germline V lookup: CDR1 ENHRY, CDR2 SYGVKD. This CDR3 has 17 residues. The V gene lost 6 bases and the J gene lost 1 base, with 19 bases spanning the gap.

The gene calls are TRBV9 and TRBJ2-2; D possibly corresponds to TRBD2 (6 bases). Trimming cost V 3 bases and J 6 bases, with 9 bases left between them. Germline V gene data show CDR1 as SGDLS and CDR2 as YYNGEE. The CDR3 runs 13 residues. The CDR3 reads CASSEWGAGELFF. DNA of the CDR3: TGTGCCAGCAGCGAGTGGGGGGCCGGGGAGCTGTTTTTT.

The V call is TRBV5-4, the J call TRBJ1-4, with a possible D match to TRBD1 (5 bases). CDR3 length: 17 residues. The V end was cut by 0 bases, the J end by 6 bases, with 18 bases between. Germline CDR1 SGHNT, CDR2 YYREEE (reference sequence). The CDR3 DNA is TGTGCCAGCAGCTTGGCGGCAGGCGGAGGAGGGGATGAAAAACTGTTTTTT. It yields the protein CASSLAAGGGGDEKLFF.

The V and J genes are TRBV4-2 and TRBJ2-1, with D possibly matching TRBD2 (6 bases). Germline CDR1 is LGHNA and CDR2 is YNFKEQ. Deletions cut 1 base from V and 6 bases from J, with 13 bases between. This CDR3 comprises 15 residues. The CDR3, as DNA: TGTGCCAGCAGCCAAGCGGCGGGAATGGGCAATGAGCAGTTCTTC. It translates to CASSQAAGMGNEQFF.

V gene TRBV21-1 combines with J gene TRBJ2-6; TRBD1 is taken as the D call from the table, unchecked against the DNA. TRBV21-1 is reported as a pseudogene. The CDR3 is 21 residues long. As DNA, the CDR3 is TGTGCCAGCAGCAATTCGAGAGCCGGGACACCCGCCTGTCCTGGGGCCAACGTCCTGACTTTC. As protein: CASSNSRAGTPACPGANVLTF.

The chain combines TRBV6-5 with TRBJ1-6, with 7 bases that match TRBD1. Per the germline V gene, CDR1 is MNHEY and CDR2 is SVGAGI. This CDR3 contains 15 residues. The junction had 5 bases not matched to a gene; V was cut back by 0 bases and J by 9 bases. The CDR3 spells CASSYSDRAGSPLHF. CDR3 nucleotides: TGTGCCAGCAGTTACTCTGACAGGGCGGGTTCACCCCTCCACTTT.

The J gene is TRBJ2-3, the V gene TRBV11-2; TRBD2 matches at 12 bases. Germline loops: CDR1 SGHAT, CDR2 FQNNGV. V lost 3 bases to trimming and J lost 10 bases; unmatched junction nucleotides: 5. The length of the CDR3 is 14 residues. CDR3 nucleotide sequence: TGTGCCAGCAGCTTTTCTAGCGGGGGGGCGTCGCAGTATTTT. This codes for CASSFSSGGASQYF.

This chain's CDR3 is CASSQPSQGHEQFF. In nucleotides, the CDR3 is TGCGCCAGCAGCCAACCCTCACAGGGACATGAGCAGTTCTTC. The rearrangement links TRBV4-1 to TRBJ2-1, with D perhaps matching TRBD1 (6 bases). CDR1 is MGHRA and CDR2 is YSYEKL in the germline V gene. The CDR3 contains 14 residues. Deletions cut 2 bases from V and 8 bases from J, with 13 bases between.

The J gene is TRBJ1-5, the V gene TRBV19; 9 bases match TRBD1. Trimming removed 8 bases from V and 4 bases from J; junction bases left unmatched: 6. Per the germline V gene, CDR1 is LNHDA and CDR2 is SQIVND (reference sequence). This CDR3 has 14 residues. The CDR3 region has the DNA TGTGCCAGTTGGGACAGGGTGGGGAATCAGCCCCAGCATTTT. It is translated as CASWDRVGNQPQHF.

The chain joins TRBV6-1 to TRBJ1-2; TRBD1 agrees at 7 bases. The CDR3 has 12 residues. Trimming removed 10 bases from V and 4 bases from J; junction bases left unmatched: 6. CDR1 is MNHNS, CDR2 SASEGT, per germline. The CDR3 DNA reads TGTGCCACGGGACAGCTTAGCTATGGCTACACCTTC. This translates into CATGQLSYGYTF.

The rearrangement links TRBV19 to TRBJ2-2; TRBD2 matches 15 bases. The CDR3 is made up of 19 amino acids. Looked up from germline, CDR1 is LNHDA and CDR2 is SQIVND (reference sequence). V dropped 4 bases and J dropped 4; count of bases not matched to a gene: 10. CDR3 amino acids: CASSNPGTSGGRGTGELFF. The CDR3 DNA reads as TGTGCCAGTAGTAACCCCGGGACTAGCGGGGGGCGGGGCACCGGGGAGCTGTTTTTT.

This clone was picked up one time. V gene TRBV28 combines with J gene TRBJ1-4; TRBD1 is a possible D gene (5 bases). Trimming took off 8 bases at V and 10 bases at J, with 17 bases between the two ends. This CDR3 is 13 amino acids long. In germline, CDR1 is MDHEN, CDR2 SYDVKM. CDR3 residues: CASQKDGGGKLFF. CDR3 bases: TGTGCCAGCCAAAAGGACGGCGGGGGAAAACTGTTTTTT.

This clone has more than one count but fewer than ten. The chain carries TRBV28 and TRBJ1-1; D call uncertain. V lost 2 bases and J lost 0, with 4 bases in between. This CDR3 spans 13 amino acids. CDR1 and CDR2 from the germline V gene are MDHEN and SYDVKM. Here the CDR3 DNA reads TGTGCCAGCAGTTTAGCGGTGAACACTGAAGCTTTCTTT. Translating gives CASSLAVNTEAFF.

This chain joins TRBV7-9 and TRBJ1-1; a possible D gene is TRBD1 (5 bases). Germline V gene sequence: CDR1 SEHNR, CDR2 FQNEAQ (reference sequence). Trimming removed 5 bases at V and 4 bases at J, with 14 bases between. This CDR3 contains 14 residues. CDR3 amino acids: CASSPAGGTTEAFF. In DNA, the CDR3 is TGTGCCAGCAGCCCCGCCGGGGGGACCACTGAAGCTTTCTTT.

The gene calls are TRBV28 and TRBJ1-4; D is perhaps TRBD1 (5 bases). V was trimmed by 3 bases and J by 7 bases, leaving 15 bases between them. The CDR3 contains 15 residues. Per germline, CDR1 MDHEN and CDR2 SYDVKM. CDR3 sequence: CASSLRGGPREKLFF. Written as DNA, the CDR3 is TGTGCCAGCAGTTTGAGGGGAGGGCCTCGTGAAAAACTGTTTTTT.